Following are 8 T cell receptor beta chains from one sample sequenced in a study of spatial heterogeneity in lung cancer. Points from the study as a whole: Mutation tallies in tumors tracked expanded intratumoral alpha and beta TCR counts.

This sample's time point: sample taken at primary tumor resection. The antigens of these receptors remain unknown. MiXCR was run by TCRdb on the 5' RACE reads, yielding one entry per CDR3 protein. The sample carries about 100,000 distinct CDR3 sequences, 4.4% recorded once. The sample consisted of lung tumor tissue, taken at surgery. The receptors stem from a male donor with early-stage non-small cell lung cancer.

J is TRBJ2-3 and V is TRBV20-1; TRBD2 aligns across 12 bases. Germline CDR1 DFQATT, CDR2 SNEGSKA (reference sequence). The CDR3 totals 14 residues. The junction had 5 bases not matched to a gene; V was cut back by 7 bases and J by 3 bases. CDR3 sequence reads: CSGRLAGGTDTQYF. The CDR3 region has the DNA TGCAGTGGTAGGCTAGCGGGAGGGACAGATACGCAGTATTTT.

This clonotype was observed at least ten times. CDR3 protein: CASSLINEQFF. CDR3 nucleotide sequence: TGTGCCAGCAGCTTAATCAATGAGCAGTTCTTC. This chain connects TRBV7-2 to TRBJ2-1, with D uncertain. Germline CDR1 is SGHTA and CDR2 is FQGNSA. The V end was cut by 2 bases, the J end by 6 bases, with 2 bases between. This CDR3 contains 11 residues.

This clonotype was observed at least ten times. The rearrangement uses TRBV10-2 and TRBJ2-5; perhaps TRBD2 as D (5 bases). CDR3 length equals 12 residues. Germline V gene data show CDR1 as WSHSY and CDR2 as SAAADI. Trimming shortened V by 8 bases and J by 5 bases, and 12 bases separated the two germline ends. The CDR3 protein is CASGGSPETQYF. The CDR3 coding sequence is TGCGCCAGCGGTGGGAGTCCGGAGACCCAGTACTTC.

This clonotype showed up just a few times. This chain joins TRBV7-9 and TRBJ2-5, with 7 bases identical to TRBD1. V lost 5 bases and J lost 0; bases outside the gene matches: 6. Germline V lookup: CDR1 SEHNR, CDR2 FQNEAQ (reference sequence). This CDR3 region has 15 residues. DNA for the CDR3: TGTGCCAGCAGCCCGGAGACAGGGTACCAAGAGACCCAGTACTTC. Residues: CASSPETGYQETQYF.

This clonotype was counted at least ten times. The chain has TRBV12-3 or TRBV12-4 and TRBJ1-6; D is unresolved. The CDR3 is 14 residues long. V was trimmed by 6 bases and J by 10 bases, leaving 16 bases between them. The chain's CDR3 is CASSVNGEESPLHF. In DNA, the CDR3 is TGTGCCAGCAGCGTAAACGGGGAGGAATCACCCCTCCACTTT.

This clonotype was detected only a few times. The chain uses TRBV7-6 and TRBJ1-1, with D tentatively TRBD1 (5 bases). This CDR3 has 13 residues. V lost 1 base and J 10 bases, leaving 13 bases between the germline ends. Germline CDR1 and CDR2: SGHVS and FNYEAQ. DNA for the CDR3: TGTGCCAGCAGCTTAGATCCAGGGTTAGGAGCTTTCTTT. Protein: CASSLDPGLGAFF.

This clonotype showed up many times. The chain combines TRBV12-3 or TRBV12-4 with TRBJ2-3; D is unresolved. The length of the CDR3 is 14 residues. The germline V and J ends were trimmed by 1 base and 5 bases, with 10 bases remaining between them. The CDR3 sequence: CASSLVADIDTQYF. In nucleotides, the CDR3 is TGTGCCAGCAGTTTAGTAGCCGACATAGATACGCAGTATTTT.

This clonotype has ten or more counts. The chain joins TRBV28 to TRBJ1-2, with a tentative D call TRBD1 (6 bases). This CDR3 has 13 residues. Deletions cut 6 bases from V and 4 bases from J, with 12 bases between. Germline V gene data show CDR1 as MDHEN and CDR2 as SYDVKM. In nucleotides, the CDR3 is TGTGCCAGCAGGGTCGGACAGATCTATGGCTACACCTTC. This translates into CASRVGQIYGYTF.